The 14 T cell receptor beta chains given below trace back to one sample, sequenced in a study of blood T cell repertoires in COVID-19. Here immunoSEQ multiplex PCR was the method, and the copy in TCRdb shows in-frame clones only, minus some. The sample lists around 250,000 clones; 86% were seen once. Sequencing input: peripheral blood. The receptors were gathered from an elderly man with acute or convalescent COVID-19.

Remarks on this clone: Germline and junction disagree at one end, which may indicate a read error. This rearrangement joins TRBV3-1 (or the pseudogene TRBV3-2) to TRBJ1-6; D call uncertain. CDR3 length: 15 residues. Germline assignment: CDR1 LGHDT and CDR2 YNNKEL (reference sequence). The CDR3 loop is CASSKEPQKNSPLHF. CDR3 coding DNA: TGTGCCAGCAGCAAAGAACCACAGAAAAATTCACCCCTCCACTTT.

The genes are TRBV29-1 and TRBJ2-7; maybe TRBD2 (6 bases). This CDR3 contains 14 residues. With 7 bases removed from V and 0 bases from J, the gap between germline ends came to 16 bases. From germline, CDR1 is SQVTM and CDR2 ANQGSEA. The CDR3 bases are TGCAGCGCTGACACCCGGGGGAGCTCCTACGAGCAGTACTTC. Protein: CSADTRGSSYEQYF.

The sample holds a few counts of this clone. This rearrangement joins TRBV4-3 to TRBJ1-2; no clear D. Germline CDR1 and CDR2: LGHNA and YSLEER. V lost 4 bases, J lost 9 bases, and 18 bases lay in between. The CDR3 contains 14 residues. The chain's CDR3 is CASSPSLSFGSYTF. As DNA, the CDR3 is TGCGCCAGCAGCCCTAGCCTGTCCTTTGGGAGCTACACCTTC.

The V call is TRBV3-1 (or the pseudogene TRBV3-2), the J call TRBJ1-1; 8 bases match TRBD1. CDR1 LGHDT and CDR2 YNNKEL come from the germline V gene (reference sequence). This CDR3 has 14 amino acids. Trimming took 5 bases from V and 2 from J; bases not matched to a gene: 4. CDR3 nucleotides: TGTGCCAGCAGCTCAGGGGGCTTTAACACTGAAGCTTTCTTT. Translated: CASSSGGFNTEAFF.

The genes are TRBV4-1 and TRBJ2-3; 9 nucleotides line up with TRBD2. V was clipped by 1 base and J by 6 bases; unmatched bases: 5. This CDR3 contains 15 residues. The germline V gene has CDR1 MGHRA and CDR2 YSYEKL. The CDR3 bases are TGCGCCAGCAGCCAAGTGCGGGGGGGCAGGGATACGCAGTATTTT. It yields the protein CASSQVRGGRDTQYF.

The CDR3: CASTPPPYEQYF. In DNA form, the CDR3 reads TGTGCCAGCACTCCCCCTCCTTACGAGCAGTACTTC. The rearrangement links TRBV13 to TRBJ2-7; D not certain. The germline V gene has CDR1 PRHDT and CDR2 FYEKMQ (reference sequence). There are 12 residues in the CDR3. V gave up 7 bases and J gave up 4 bases, with 11 bases separating them.

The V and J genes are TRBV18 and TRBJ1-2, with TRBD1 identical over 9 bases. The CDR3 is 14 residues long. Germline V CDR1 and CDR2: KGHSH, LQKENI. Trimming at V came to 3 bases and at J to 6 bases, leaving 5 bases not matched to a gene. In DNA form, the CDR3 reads TGTGCCAGCTCACCGGGACAGGGCGTCGATGGCTACACCTTC. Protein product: CASSPGQGVDGYTF. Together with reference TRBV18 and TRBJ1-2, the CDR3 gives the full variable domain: NAGVMQNPRHLVRRRGQEARLRCSPMKGHSHVYWYRQLPEEGLKFMVYLQKENIIDESGMPKERFSAEFPKEGPSILRIQQVVRGDSAAYFCASSPGQGVDGYTFGSGTRLTVV.

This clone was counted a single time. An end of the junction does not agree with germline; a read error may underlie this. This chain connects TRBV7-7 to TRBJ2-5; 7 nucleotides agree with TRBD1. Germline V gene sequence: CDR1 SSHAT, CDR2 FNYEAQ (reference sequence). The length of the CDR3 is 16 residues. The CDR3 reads CASSPYGGQPQETQYF. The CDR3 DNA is TGTGCTAGCAGCCCTTATGGGGGACAGCCCCAAGAGACCCAGTACTTC.

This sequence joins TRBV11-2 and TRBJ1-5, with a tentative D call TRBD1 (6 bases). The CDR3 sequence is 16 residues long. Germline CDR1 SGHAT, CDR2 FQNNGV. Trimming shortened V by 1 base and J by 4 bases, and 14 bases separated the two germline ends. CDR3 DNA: TGTGCCAGCAGCTTAGGACTGGGGGCCGGTAATCAGCCCCAGCATTTT. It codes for CASSLGLGAGNQPQHF.

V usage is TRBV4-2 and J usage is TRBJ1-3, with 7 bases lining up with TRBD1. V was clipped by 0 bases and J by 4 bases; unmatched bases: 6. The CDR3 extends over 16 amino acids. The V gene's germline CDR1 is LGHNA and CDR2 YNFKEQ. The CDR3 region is CASSQEEGASGNTIYF. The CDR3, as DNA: TGTGCCAGCAGCCAAGAGGAGGGGGCCTCGGGAAACACCATATATTTT.

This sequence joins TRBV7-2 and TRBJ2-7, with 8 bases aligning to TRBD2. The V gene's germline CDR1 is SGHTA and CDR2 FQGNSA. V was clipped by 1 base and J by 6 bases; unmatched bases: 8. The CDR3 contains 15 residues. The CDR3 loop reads CASSLVGGTRAEQYF. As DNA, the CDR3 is TGTGCCAGCAGCTTAGTTGGGGGGACTAGAGCCGAGCAGTACTTC.

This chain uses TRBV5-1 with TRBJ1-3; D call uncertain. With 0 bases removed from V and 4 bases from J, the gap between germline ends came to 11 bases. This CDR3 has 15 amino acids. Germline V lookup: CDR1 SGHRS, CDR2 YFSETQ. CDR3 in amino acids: CASSLANAGGNTIYF. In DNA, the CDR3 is TGCGCCAGCAGCTTGGCCAACGCGGGGGGAAACACCATATATTTT.

CDR3 sequence reads: CASSYSHLAVNTEAFF. CDR3 DNA: TGTGCCAGCAGTTACTCCCACCTGGCCGTGAACACTGAAGCTTTCTTT. J is TRBJ1-1 and V is TRBV6-5; D is ambiguous. Trimming removed 0 bases from V and 0 bases from J, with 11 bases in between. The CDR3 contains 16 residues. Per the germline V gene, CDR1 is MNHEY and CDR2 is SVGAGI.

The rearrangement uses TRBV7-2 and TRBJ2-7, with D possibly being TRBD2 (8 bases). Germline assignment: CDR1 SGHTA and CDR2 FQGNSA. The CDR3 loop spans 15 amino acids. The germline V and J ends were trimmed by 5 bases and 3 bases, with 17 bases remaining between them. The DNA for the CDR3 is TGTGCCAGCAGCCGGGGGGGTACAGGGGACTACGAGCAGTACTTC. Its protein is CASSRGGTGDYEQYF.